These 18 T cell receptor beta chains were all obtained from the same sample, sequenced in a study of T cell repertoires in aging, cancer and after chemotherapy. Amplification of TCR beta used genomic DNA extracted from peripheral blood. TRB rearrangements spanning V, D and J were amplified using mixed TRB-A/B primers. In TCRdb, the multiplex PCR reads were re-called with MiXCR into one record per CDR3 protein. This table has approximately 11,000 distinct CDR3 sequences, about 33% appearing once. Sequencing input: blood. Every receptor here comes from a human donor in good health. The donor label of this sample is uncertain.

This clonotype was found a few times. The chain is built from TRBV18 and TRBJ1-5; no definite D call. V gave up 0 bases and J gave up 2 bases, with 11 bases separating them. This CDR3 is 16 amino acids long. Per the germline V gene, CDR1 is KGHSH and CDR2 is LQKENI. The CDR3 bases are TGTGCCAGCTCACCACCGGGGAGGTCCGGCAATCAGCCCCAGCATTTT. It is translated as CASSPPGRSGNQPQHF.

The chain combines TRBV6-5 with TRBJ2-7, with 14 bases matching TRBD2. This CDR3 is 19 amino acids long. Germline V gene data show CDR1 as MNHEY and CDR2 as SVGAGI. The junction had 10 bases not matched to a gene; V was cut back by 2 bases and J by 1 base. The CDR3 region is CASSYRLAGGPRRSYEQYF. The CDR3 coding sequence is TGTGCCAGCAGTTACCGACTAGCGGGGGGGCCTCGAAGGTCCTACGAGCAGTACTTC.

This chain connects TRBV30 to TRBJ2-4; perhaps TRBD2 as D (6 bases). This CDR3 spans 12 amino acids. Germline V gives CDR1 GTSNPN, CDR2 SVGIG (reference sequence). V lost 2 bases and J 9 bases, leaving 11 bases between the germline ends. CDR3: CAWSPGGSIQYF. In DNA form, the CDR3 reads TGTGCCTGGAGTCCCGGGGGTAGCATTCAGTACTTC.

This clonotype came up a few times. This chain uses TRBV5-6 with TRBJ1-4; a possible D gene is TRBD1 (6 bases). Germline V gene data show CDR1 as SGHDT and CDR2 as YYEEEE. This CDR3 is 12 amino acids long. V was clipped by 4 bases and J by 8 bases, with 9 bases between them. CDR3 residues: CASSPDREKLFF. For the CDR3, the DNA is TGTGCCAGCAGCCCCGACAGGGAAAAACTGTTTTTT.

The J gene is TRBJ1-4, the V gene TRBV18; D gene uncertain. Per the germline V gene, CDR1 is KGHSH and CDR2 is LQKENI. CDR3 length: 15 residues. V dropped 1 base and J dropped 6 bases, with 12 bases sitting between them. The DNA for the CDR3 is TGTGCCAGCTCACCACGGAAAACTTCCCATGAAAAACTGTTTTTT. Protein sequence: CASSPRKTSHEKLFF.

CDR3 in amino acids: CATALAGGGNEQYF. CDR3 in DNA: TGTGCCACCGCCCTAGCGGGTGGGGGAAACGAGCAGTACTTC. The chain combines TRBV6-2 or TRBV6-3 with TRBJ2-7; 8 bases agree with TRBD2. Germline V gene data show CDR1 as MNHEY and CDR2 as SVGEGT. Unmatched junction bases numbered 13, after V lost 10 bases and J lost 5 bases. The CDR3 contains 14 residues.

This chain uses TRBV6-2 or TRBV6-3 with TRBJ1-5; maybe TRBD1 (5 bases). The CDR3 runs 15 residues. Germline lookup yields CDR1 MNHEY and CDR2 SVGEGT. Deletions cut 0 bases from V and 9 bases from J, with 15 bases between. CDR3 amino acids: CASSYSRGAVTPQHF. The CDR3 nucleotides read TGTGCCAGCAGTTACTCAAGGGGCGCGGTAACGCCCCAGCATTTT.

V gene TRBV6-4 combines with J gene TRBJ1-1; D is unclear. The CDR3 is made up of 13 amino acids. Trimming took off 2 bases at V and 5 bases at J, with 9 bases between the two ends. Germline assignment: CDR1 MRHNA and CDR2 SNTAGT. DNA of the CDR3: TGTGCCAGCAGTGACCGGGCCGGGACTGAAGCTTTCTTT. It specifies CASSDRAGTEAFF.

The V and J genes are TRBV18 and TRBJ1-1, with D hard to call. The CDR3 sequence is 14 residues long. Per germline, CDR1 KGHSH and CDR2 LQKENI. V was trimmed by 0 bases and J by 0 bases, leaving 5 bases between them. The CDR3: CASSPPEMNTEAFF. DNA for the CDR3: TGTGCCAGCTCACCACCAGAAATGAACACTGAAGCTTTCTTT. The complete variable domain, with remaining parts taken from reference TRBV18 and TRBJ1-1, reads NAGVMQNPRHLVRRRGQEARLRCSPMKGHSHVYWYRQLPEEGLKFMVYLQKENIIDESGMPKERFSAEFPKEGPSILRIQQVVRGDSAAYFCASSPPEMNTEAFFGQGTRLTVV.

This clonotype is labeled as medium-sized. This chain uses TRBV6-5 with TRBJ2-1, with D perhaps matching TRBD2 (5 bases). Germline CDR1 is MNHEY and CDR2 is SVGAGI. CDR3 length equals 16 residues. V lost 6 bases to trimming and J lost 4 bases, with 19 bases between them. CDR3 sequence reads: CASSLGPRRAYNEQFF. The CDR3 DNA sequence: TGTGCCAGCAGCTTAGGCCCCCGGCGGGCTTACAATGAGCAGTTCTTC.

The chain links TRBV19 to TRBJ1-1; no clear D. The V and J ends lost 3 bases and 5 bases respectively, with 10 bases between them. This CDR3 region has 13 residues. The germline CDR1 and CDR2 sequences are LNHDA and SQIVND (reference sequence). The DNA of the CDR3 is TGTGCCAGTAGTATTAGTATCAGGACTGAAGCTTTCTTT. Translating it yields CASSISIRTEAFF. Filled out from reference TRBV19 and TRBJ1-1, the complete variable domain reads DGGITQSPKYLFRKEGQNVTLSCEQNLNHDAMYWYRQDPGQGLRLIYYSQIVNDFQKGDIAEGYSVSREKKESFPLTVTSAQKNPTAFYLCASSISIRTEAFFGQGTRLTVV.

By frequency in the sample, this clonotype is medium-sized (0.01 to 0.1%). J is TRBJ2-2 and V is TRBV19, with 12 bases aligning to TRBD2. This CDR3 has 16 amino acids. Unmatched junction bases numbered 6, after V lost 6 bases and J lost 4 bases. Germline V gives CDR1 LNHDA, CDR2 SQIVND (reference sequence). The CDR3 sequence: CASSPPSGGATGELFF. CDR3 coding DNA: TGTGCCAGTAGCCCACCTAGCGGGGGGGCCACCGGGGAGCTGTTTTTT.

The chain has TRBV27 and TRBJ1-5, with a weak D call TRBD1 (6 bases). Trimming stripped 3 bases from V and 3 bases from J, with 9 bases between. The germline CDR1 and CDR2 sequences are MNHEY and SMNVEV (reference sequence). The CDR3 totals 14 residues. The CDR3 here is CASSFRGNNQPQHF. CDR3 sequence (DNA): TGTGCCAGCAGTTTCAGGGGAAACAATCAGCCCCAGCATTTT.

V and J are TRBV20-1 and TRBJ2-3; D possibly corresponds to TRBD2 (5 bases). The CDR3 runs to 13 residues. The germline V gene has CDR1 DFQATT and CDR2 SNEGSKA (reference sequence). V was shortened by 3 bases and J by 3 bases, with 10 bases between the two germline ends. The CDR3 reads CSASAGATDTQYF. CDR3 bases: TGCAGTGCTAGCGCGGGCGCTACAGATACGCAGTATTTT.

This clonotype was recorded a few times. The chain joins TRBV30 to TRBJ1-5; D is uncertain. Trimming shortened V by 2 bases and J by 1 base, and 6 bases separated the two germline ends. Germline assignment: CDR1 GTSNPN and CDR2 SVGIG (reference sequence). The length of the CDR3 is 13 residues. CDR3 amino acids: CAWSPQSNQPQHF. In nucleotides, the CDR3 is TGTGCCTGGAGTCCCCAGAGCAATCAGCCCCAGCATTTT.

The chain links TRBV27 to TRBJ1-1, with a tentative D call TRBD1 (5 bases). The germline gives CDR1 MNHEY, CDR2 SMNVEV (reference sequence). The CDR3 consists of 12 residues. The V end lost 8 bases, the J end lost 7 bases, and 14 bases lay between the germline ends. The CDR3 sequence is CASSFGQGEAFF. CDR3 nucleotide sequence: TGTGCCAGCTCTTTCGGGCAGGGTGAAGCTTTCTTT.

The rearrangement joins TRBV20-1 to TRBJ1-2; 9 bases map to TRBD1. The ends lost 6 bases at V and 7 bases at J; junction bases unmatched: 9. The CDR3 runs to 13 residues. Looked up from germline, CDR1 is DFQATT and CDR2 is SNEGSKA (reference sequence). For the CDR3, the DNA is TGCAGTGCCGGGCACCGGACAGGGGCTGGCTACACCTTC. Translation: CSAGHRTGAGYTF.

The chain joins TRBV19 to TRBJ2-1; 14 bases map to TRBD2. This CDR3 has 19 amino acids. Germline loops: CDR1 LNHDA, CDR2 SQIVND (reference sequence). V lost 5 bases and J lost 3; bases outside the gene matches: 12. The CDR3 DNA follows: TGTGCCAGTAGTCCCGGGACTAGCGGGAGAACCCTAAACTACAATGAGCAGTTCTTC. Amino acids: CASSPGTSGRTLNYNEQFF.